Below, 23 T cell receptor beta chains from the same sample are listed, as sequenced in a study of blood T cell repertoires in COVID-19. Only in-frame clones appear in the TCRdb table, and some are missing; sequencing was by immunoSEQ multiplex PCR. The table shows about 200,000 clones, with 86% occurring only once. The sequenced sample was peripheral blood. The receptors here all came from a woman in her seventies with acute or convalescent COVID-19.

The V call is TRBV2, the J call TRBJ1-5, with TRBD1 matching over 8 bases. Germline CDR1 is SNHLY and CDR2 is FYNNEI. The CDR3 is 15 amino acids. The ends lost 3 bases at V and 1 base at J; junction bases unmatched: 2. CDR3 protein: CASSDRGLSNQPQHF. In DNA form, the CDR3 reads TGTGCCAGCAGTGACAGGGGGCTGAGCAATCAGCCCCAGCATTTT. Filled out from reference TRBV2 and TRBJ1-5, the complete variable domain reads EPEVTQTPSHQVTQMGQEVILRCVPISNHLYFYWYRQILGQKVEFLVSFYNNEISEKSEIFDDQFSVERPDGSNFTLKIRSTKLEDSAMYFCASSDRGLSNQPQHFGDGTRLSIL.

This chain uses TRBV7-3 with TRBJ2-1; TRBD2 aligns across 7 bases. The V gene end was trimmed by 0 bases and the J gene end by 6 bases; junction bases not matched to a gene: 5. In germline, CDR1 is SGHTA, CDR2 FQGTGA. This CDR3 comprises 15 residues. The CDR3 spells CASSLTGGQINEQFF. The CDR3 nucleotides read TGTGCCAGCAGCTTAACGGGAGGGCAGATCAATGAGCAGTTCTTC.

This chain connects TRBV19 to TRBJ1-5, with 9 bases that match TRBD1. This CDR3 contains 14 residues. From germline, CDR1 is LNHDA and CDR2 SQIVND (reference sequence). V trimming: 6 bases; J trimming: 6 bases; junction bases outside the gene matches: 6. CDR3 residues: CASRQQGAGQPQHF. DNA for the CDR3: TGTGCCAGTAGGCAACAGGGGGCAGGTCAGCCCCAGCATTTT.

The chain has TRBV7-9 and TRBJ1-1, with 7 positions matching TRBD1. After removal of 3 bases from V and 4 bases from J, the junction contained 5 bases not matched to a gene. The CDR3 length is 14 residues. Germline V CDR1 and CDR2: SEHNR, FQNEAQ (reference sequence). CDR3 DNA: TGTGCCAGCAGCTTCACAGGGGCCAGCACTGAAGCTTTCTTT. Translated: CASSFTGASTEAFF.

The chain is built from TRBV6-6 and TRBJ2-7; TRBD1 is a possible D gene (6 bases). Deletions cut 6 bases from V and 2 bases from J, with 17 bases between. Germline-derived CDR1 and CDR2 are MNHNY and SVGAGI (reference sequence). The CDR3 runs 15 residues. The CDR3 bases are TGTGCCAGCAGGCCAGGGGACGCTATAACCTACGAGCAGTACTTC. It translates to CASRPGDAITYEQYF.

V usage is TRBV3-1 (or the pseudogene TRBV3-2) and J usage is TRBJ1-4, with D possibly being TRBD1 (5 bases). CDR1 LGHDT and CDR2 YNNKEL come from the germline V gene (reference sequence). This CDR3 region has 14 residues. Between the trimmed V and J ends, which lost 2 bases and 2 bases, there was a span of 6 bases. CDR3 sequence reads: CASSQQGTNEKLFF. Written as DNA, the CDR3 is TGTGCCAGCAGCCAACAGGGTACTAATGAAAAACTGTTTTTT.

The rearrangement links TRBV7-8 to TRBJ1-2; the D is unclear. CDR3 length: 13 amino acids. Germline CDR1 is SGHVS and CDR2 is FQNEAQ. Trimming stripped 2 bases from V and 7 bases from J, with 11 bases between. As DNA, the CDR3 is TGTGCCAGCAGCTTATCGGACGCGGGTGGCTACACCTTC. Protein sequence: CASSLSDAGGYTF.

The chain has TRBV7-2 and TRBJ1-1, with D hard to call. CDR1 is SGHTA, CDR2 FQGNSA, per germline. The CDR3 sequence is 14 residues long. The V end was cut by 1 base, the J end by 1 base, with 7 bases between. CDR3 coding DNA: TGTGCCAGCAGCTTAGTTGCAGGGAACACTGAAGCTTTCTTT. Protein product: CASSLVAGNTEAFF.

The rearrangement uses TRBV11-2 and TRBJ2-3, with D uncertain. Trimming took 3 bases from V and 4 from J, leaving 11 bases between them. Germline V gene data show CDR1 as SGHAT and CDR2 as FQNNGV. The CDR3 totals 14 residues. CDR3 bases: TGTGCCAGCAGCTTGCGTCCGAGCTCAGATACGCAGTATTTT. Translated: CASSLRPSSDTQYF.

The V gene is TRBV13, the J gene TRBJ1-1; TRBD1 aligns across 11 bases. Germline trimming cut 4 bases from V and 4 bases from J; bases unmatched to any gene: 11. CDR1 PRHDT and CDR2 FYEKMQ come from the germline V gene (reference sequence). The CDR3 totals 17 residues. The CDR3 DNA reads as TGTGCCAGCAGCTATACCGGGACAGGGGGGGTAGGCACTGAAGCTTTCTTT. Translated: CASSYTGTGGVGTEAFF.

This chain links TRBV6-5 with TRBJ2-7, with 10 bases lining up with TRBD2. The length of the CDR3 is 14 residues. Trimming removed 7 bases from V and 5 bases from J; junction bases left unmatched: 8. Germline V gives CDR1 MNHEY, CDR2 SVGAGI. The CDR3 loop reads CASNLAGAMNEQYF. The CDR3 bases are TGTGCCAGCAACCTAGCGGGAGCTATGAACGAGCAGTACTTC.

As regards this clone: At one of its ends the junction is not consistent with the germline gene, which may arise from a read error. The CDR3 region has the DNA TGCGCCAGCAGTTTGGGACAGGGTCGGACTGAAGCTTTCTTT. It is translated as CASSLGQGRTEAFF. The J gene is TRBJ1-1, the V gene TRBV5-1; 9 bases map to TRBD1. Germline loops: CDR1 SGHRS, CDR2 YFSETQ. The CDR3 spans 14 residues.

This clone occurred once. This chain uses TRBV5-6 with TRBJ1-1, with 9 bases matching TRBD1. The J segment lost 5 bases and the V segment lost 4 bases, leaving 12 bases of the junction unmatched. The CDR3 runs 16 residues. Per the germline V gene, CDR1 is SGHDT and CDR2 is YYEEEE. CDR3 nucleotides: TGTGCCAGCAGCCCGAACACCGGGACAGGGAGGACTGAAGCTTTCTTT. Translated: CASSPNTGTGRTEAFF. The full variable domain, completed using reference TRBV5-6 and TRBJ1-1, is DAGVTQSPTHLIKTRGQQVTLRCSPKSGHDTVSWYQQALGQGPQFIFQYYEEEERQRGNFPDRFSGHQFPNYSSELNVNALLLGDSALYLCASSPNTGTGRTEAFFGQGTRLTVV.

This chain connects TRBV7-2 to TRBJ1-1; unclear D gene. Germline CDR1 reads SGHTA; CDR2 reads FQGNSA. Trimming shortened V by 1 base and J by 7 bases, and 7 bases separated the two germline ends. CDR3 length equals 12 residues. CDR3 bases: TGTGCCAGCAGCTTAGGGAGCAGTGAAGCTTTCTTT. It yields the protein CASSLGSSEAFF.

The V call is TRBV19, the J call TRBJ2-7; 10 nucleotides match TRBD2. V lost 9 bases and J lost 1; bases outside the gene matches: 3. The germline CDR1 and CDR2 sequences are LNHDA and SQIVND (reference sequence). CDR3 length: 13 amino acids. The chain's CDR3 is CARKRGGSYEQYF. The CDR3 DNA is TGTGCCAGGAAGCGGGGGGGTTCCTACGAGCAGTACTTC.

The J gene is TRBJ2-1, the V gene TRBV18, with TRBD2 matching over 8 bases. Germline-derived CDR1 and CDR2 are KGHSH and LQKENI. CDR3 length: 16 amino acids. Trimming removed 4 bases from V and 7 bases from J; junction bases left unmatched: 12. The CDR3 DNA reads as TGTGCCAGCTCACGAGGGGTAAGCGGGAGTTGGAATGAGCAGTTCTTC. It is translated as CASSRGVSGSWNEQFF. Variable domain in full (rest from reference TRBV18 and TRBJ2-1): NAGVMQNPRHLVRRRGQEARLRCSPMKGHSHVYWYRQLPEEGLKFMVYLQKENIIDESGMPKERFSAEFPKEGPSILRIQQVVRGDSAAYFCASSRGVSGSWNEQFFGPGTRLTVL.

The chain combines TRBV29-1 with TRBJ1-2; TRBD1 matches at 9 bases. CDR1 SQVTM and CDR2 ANQGSEA come from the germline V gene. V dropped 7 bases and J dropped 7; count of bases not matched to a gene: 10. The CDR3 consists of 13 residues. The CDR3 is CSARDRAKFGYTF. The CDR3 coding sequence is TGCAGCGCCCGGGACAGGGCGAAGTTTGGCTACACCTTC.

The chain has TRBV10-3 and TRBJ2-3; the match to TRBD2 covers 14 bases. Germline V gene data show CDR1 as ENHRY and CDR2 as SYGVKD. Trimming cost V 1 base and J 4 bases; bases outside gene matches: 1. This CDR3 is built from 16 residues. DNA for the CDR3: TGTGCCATCAGTGAGTGGGGACTAGCGGGAGCAGATACGCAGTATTTT. Translating gives CAISEWGLAGADTQYF.

The CDR3 bases are TGTGCCAGCAGCTTTAGCGGGGCGGAGGATACGCAGTATTTT. Amino acid sequence: CASSFSGAEDTQYF. The rearrangement links TRBV11-2 to TRBJ2-3, with 8 bases that match TRBD2. V dropped 3 bases and J dropped 6; count of bases not matched to a gene: 5. Germline loops: CDR1 SGHAT, CDR2 FQNNGV. This CDR3 comprises 14 residues. Variable domain in full (rest from reference TRBV11-2 and TRBJ2-3): EAGVAQSPRYKIIEKRQSVAFWCNPISGHATLYWYQQILGQGPKLLIQFQNNGVVDDSQLPKDRFSAERLKGVDSTLKIQPAKLEDSAVYLCASSFSGAEDTQYFGPGTRLTVL.

This clone was detected a few times. The rearrangement uses TRBV18 and TRBJ1-1; D unresolved. The CDR3 contains 13 residues. Germline lookup yields CDR1 KGHSH and CDR2 LQKENI. Trimming took off 4 bases at V and 0 bases at J, with 6 bases between the two ends. This CDR3 is CASSRSVNTEAFF. DNA of the CDR3: TGTGCCAGCTCACGGTCAGTGAACACTGAAGCTTTCTTT. Supplemented by reference TRBV18 and TRBJ1-1, the full variable domain reads NAGVMQNPRHLVRRRGQEARLRCSPMKGHSHVYWYRQLPEEGLKFMVYLQKENIIDESGMPKERFSAEFPKEGPSILRIQQVVRGDSAAYFCASSRSVNTEAFFGQGTRLTVV.

The V and J genes are TRBV29-1 and TRBJ2-2; 7 bases agree with TRBD1. Looked up from germline, CDR1 is SQVTM and CDR2 is ANQGSEA. Germline trimming cut 4 bases from V and 1 base from J; bases unmatched to any gene: 0. The CDR3 extends over 13 amino acids. The CDR3 region is CSVGTGNTGELFF. CDR3 DNA sequence: TGCAGCGTTGGGACAGGGAACACCGGGGAGCTGTTTTTT.

V usage is TRBV3-1 (or the pseudogene TRBV3-2) and J usage is TRBJ2-7, with D uncertain. The CDR3 consists of 13 residues. From germline, CDR1 is LGHDT and CDR2 YNNKEL (reference sequence). The germline V and J ends were trimmed by 4 bases and 2 bases, with 9 bases remaining between them. CDR3 in amino acids: CASSPPVPYEQYF. CDR3 in DNA: TGTGCCAGCAGCCCCCCTGTCCCCTACGAGCAGTACTTC.

V gene TRBV27 combines with J gene TRBJ2-1; TRBD2 matches 12 bases. CDR1 is MNHEY and CDR2 is SMNVEV in the germline V gene (reference sequence). The CDR3 totals 17 residues. Trimming removed 2 bases from V and 9 bases from J; junction bases left unmatched: 11. DNA for the CDR3: TGTGCCAGCAGTTTAGGCCCTTCTAGCGGGAGGGCCGGTGAGCAGTTCTTC. Translating it yields CASSLGPSSGRAGEQFF.